A selection of T cell receptor beta chains follows, all from one sample in a study of identical twins. One entry per CDR3 protein results from TCRdb running MiXCR on the 5' RACE reads. The sample records under 500,000 distinct CDR3 sequences, over 11% being singletons. The same specimen was also included in a second study, on yellow fever vaccine responses in identical twins.

The sample consisted of CD4+ T cells sorted from blood. The receptor set was obtained from a woman between 18 and 29 years old in good health. Both conserved end residues are part of each CDR3. D genes are given only for firm matches. Size is stated for part of the rows, as once, few or many counts, or as a class when the clone is expanded.

abundance: NA; d_gene: NA; j_gene: TRBJ1-4; len: 16; v_gene: TRBV24-1; CDR3aa: CATSEPGAKDNEKLFF; CDR3nt: TGTGCCACCAGTGAACCGGGGGCCAAAGATAATGAAAAACTGTTTTTT
abundance: NA; d_gene: NA; j_gene: TRBJ2-7; len: 14; v_gene: TRBV27; CDR3aa: CASSLSERFYEQYF; CDR3nt: TGTGCCAGCAGTTTATCCGAGAGATTCTACGAGCAGTACTTC
abundance: few; d_gene: NA; j_gene: TRBJ2-5; len: 14; v_gene: TRBV9; CDR3aa: CASSAGLRQETQYF; CDR3nt: TGTGCCAGCAGCGCGGGGCTTCGCCAAGAGACCCAGTACTTC
abundance: few; d_gene: NA; j_gene: TRBJ1-5; len: 14; v_gene: TRBV25-1; CDR3aa: CASSEGWGNQPQHF; CDR3nt: TGTGCCAGCAGTGAGGGGTGGGGAAATCAGCCCCAGCATTTT
abundance: few; d_gene: NA; j_gene: TRBJ2-2; len: 14; v_gene: TRBV25-1; CDR3aa: CASTGRGPTGELFF; CDR3nt: TGTGCCAGCACCGGGCGGGGCCCCACCGGGGAGCTGTTTTTT
abundance: NA; d_gene: NA; j_gene: TRBJ2-7; len: 17; v_gene: TRBV20-1; CDR3aa: CSAPQRGQGGLAYEQYF; CDR3nt: TGCAGTGCTCCCCAAAGGGGGCAGGGAGGGTTGGCCTACGAGCAGTACTTC
abundance: few; d_gene: NA; j_gene: TRBJ2-2; len: 16; v_gene: TRBV9; CDR3aa: CASTKNPGAKTGELFF; CDR3nt: TGTGCCAGCACCAAAAACCCAGGGGCGAAGACCGGGGAGCTGTTTTTT
abundance: NA; d_gene: TRBD2; j_gene: TRBJ2-7; len: 18; v_gene: TRBV20-1; CDR3aa: CSAPGYLAGISRAYEQYF; CDR3nt: TGCAGTGCTCCGGGCTACCTAGCGGGAATCAGTCGGGCCTACGAGCAGTACTTC
abundance: many; d_gene: TRBD2; j_gene: TRBJ2-3; len: 18; v_gene: TRBV9; CDR3aa: CASSVALAGLPNTDTQYF; CDR3nt: TGTGCCAGCAGCGTAGCACTAGCGGGGTTACCGAACACAGATACGCAGTATTTT
abundance: NA; d_gene: NA; j_gene: TRBJ2-6; len: 15; v_gene: TRBV7-2; CDR3aa: CASRPQDTGANVLTF; CDR3nt: TGTGCCAGCCGACCCCAAGATACTGGGGCCAACGTCCTGACTTTC
abundance: NA; d_gene: TRBD1; j_gene: TRBJ2-3; len: 16; v_gene: TRBV7-8; CDR3aa: CASSLGPGQGGNTQYF; CDR3nt: TGTGCCAGCAGCTTAGGGCCGGGACAGGGGGGTAATACGCAGTATTTT
abundance: few; d_gene: TRBD2; j_gene: TRBJ2-1; len: 12; v_gene: TRBV11-2; CDR3aa: CASSTQTSAQFF; CDR3nt: TGTGCCAGCAGCACCCAGACTAGCGCGCAGTTCTTC
abundance: many; d_gene: TRBD1; j_gene: TRBJ1-5; len: 14; v_gene: TRBV12-3/TRBV12-4; CDR3aa: CASSAGGGNQPQHF; CDR3nt: TGTGCCAGCAGTGCAGGGGGGGGCAATCAGCCCCAGCATTTT
abundance: NA; d_gene: TRBD2; j_gene: TRBJ2-1; len: 14; v_gene: TRBV29-1; CDR3aa: CSVGPGGSYNEQFF; CDR3nt: TGCAGCGTTGGGCCGGGAGGGTCCTACAATGAGCAGTTCTTC
abundance: few; d_gene: NA; j_gene: TRBJ1-3; len: 13; v_gene: TRBV12-3/TRBV12-4; CDR3aa: CASSSGPGNTIYF; CDR3nt: TGTGCCAGCAGTTCAGGGCCTGGAAACACCATATATTTT
abundance: few; d_gene: NA; j_gene: TRBJ2-6; len: 15; v_gene: TRBV6-2/TRBV6-3; CDR3aa: CASTRGGAGANVLTF; CDR3nt: TGTGCCAGCACCCGAGGTGGGGCTGGGGCCAACGTCCTGACTTTC
abundance: many; d_gene: NA; j_gene: TRBJ1-5; len: 13; v_gene: TRBV11-2; CDR3aa: CASSLGKVAPQHF; CDR3nt: TGTGCCAGCAGCTTAGGGAAGGTTGCGCCCCAGCATTTT
abundance: NA; d_gene: TRBD1; j_gene: TRBJ2-6; len: 17; v_gene: TRBV20-1; CDR3aa: CSARGGDRPSGANVLTF; CDR3nt: TGCAGTGCTAGAGGGGGGGACAGGCCCTCTGGGGCCAACGTCCTGACTTTC
abundance: NA; d_gene: TRBD1; j_gene: TRBJ2-3; len: 15; v_gene: TRBV28; CDR3aa: CASSLWDRGIDTQYF; CDR3nt: TGTGCCAGCAGTTTATGGGACAGGGGAATCGATACGCAGTATTTT
abundance: NA; d_gene: TRBD1; j_gene: TRBJ1-1; len: 15; v_gene: TRBV3-1; CDR3aa: CASSRGQLLNTEAFF; CDR3nt: TGTGCCAGCAGTAGGGGACAGCTTTTGAACACTGAAGCTTTCTTT
abundance: many; d_gene: NA; j_gene: TRBJ1-6; len: 14; v_gene: TRBV29-1; CDR3aa: CSAPGEISDSPLHF; CDR3nt: TGCAGCGCCCCAGGGGAGATTTCTGATTCACCCCTCCACTTT
abundance: NA; d_gene: TRBD1; j_gene: TRBJ1-5; len: 15; v_gene: TRBV28; CDR3aa: CASSFRTGGGQPQHF; CDR3nt: TGTGCCAGCAGCTTCCGGACAGGGGGAGGGCAGCCCCAGCATTTT
abundance: NA; d_gene: TRBD2; j_gene: TRBJ2-3; len: 16; v_gene: TRBV30; CDR3aa: CAWSGLAGARTDTQYF; CDR3nt: TGTGCCTGGAGTGGCCTAGCGGGTGCCCGCACAGATACGCAGTATTTT
abundance: once; d_gene: NA; j_gene: TRBJ2-3; len: 18; v_gene: TRBV3-1; CDR3aa: CASSQITPGLRGPDTQYF; CDR3nt: TGTGCCAGCAGCCAAATAACTCCGGGACTCAGGGGACCAGATACGCAGTATTTT
abundance: few; d_gene: TRBD1; j_gene: TRBJ1-6; len: 14; v_gene: TRBV12-3/TRBV12-4; CDR3aa: CASSLNRGNSPLHF; CDR3nt: TGTGCCAGCAGCCTTAACAGGGGGAATTCACCCCTCCACTTT
abundance: few; d_gene: NA; j_gene: TRBJ1-6; len: 15; v_gene: TRBV28; CDR3aa: CASSLPPLGASPLHF; CDR3nt: TGTGCCAGCAGTTTACCCCCTTTGGGGGCTTCACCCCTCCACTTT
abundance: few; d_gene: NA; j_gene: TRBJ2-5; len: 12; v_gene: TRBV10-3; CDR3aa: CAISGTGETQYF; CDR3nt: TGTGCCATCAGTGGTACAGGGGAGACCCAGTACTTC
abundance: NA; d_gene: NA; j_gene: TRBJ2-7; len: 11; v_gene: TRBV30; CDR3aa: CAWSSEVEQYF; CDR3nt: TGTGCCTGGAGCTCCGAGGTCGAGCAGTACTTC
abundance: NA; d_gene: NA; j_gene: TRBJ2-7; len: 15; v_gene: TRBV28; CDR3aa: CASGSLASTRYEQYF; CDR3nt: TGTGCCAGCGGGTCCTTAGCGTCCACACGCTACGAGCAGTACTTC
abundance: NA; d_gene: NA; j_gene: TRBJ2-5; len: 15; v_gene: TRBV7-9; CDR3aa: CASSLARAMGETQYF; CDR3nt: TGTGCCAGCAGCTTAGCGCGGGCTATGGGGGAGACCCAGTACTTC
abundance: NA; d_gene: NA; j_gene: TRBJ2-3; len: 16; v_gene: TRBV25-1; CDR3aa: CASTSGIGAGTDTQYF; CDR3nt: TGTGCCAGCACCTCCGGGATCGGGGCCGGCACAGATACGCAGTATTTT
abundance: many; d_gene: NA; j_gene: TRBJ2-1; len: 16; v_gene: TRBV5-1; CDR3aa: CASSPAFRVDNNEQFF; CDR3nt: TGCGCCAGCAGCCCCGCCTTTCGAGTCGACAACAATGAGCAGTTCTTC
abundance: many; d_gene: NA; j_gene: TRBJ2-2; len: 14; v_gene: TRBV12-3/TRBV12-4; CDR3aa: CASRVARNTGELFF; CDR3nt: TGTGCCAGCAGGGTAGCGCGGAACACCGGGGAGCTGTTTTTT
abundance: once; d_gene: TRBD2; j_gene: TRBJ2-1; len: 14; v_gene: TRBV20-1; CDR3aa: CSARVAGGLDEQFF; CDR3nt: TGCAGTGCTAGAGTGGCGGGAGGGCTGGATGAGCAGTTCTTC
abundance: NA; d_gene: NA; j_gene: TRBJ2-7; len: 16; v_gene: TRBV4-3; CDR3aa: CASSQDLGRSPYEQYF; CDR3nt: TGCGCCAGCAGCCAAGATTTAGGCCGGTCCCCCTACGAGCAGTACTTC
abundance: many; d_gene: NA; j_gene: TRBJ2-3; len: 14; v_gene: TRBV4-3; CDR3aa: CASSPEGATDTQYF; CDR3nt: TGCGCCAGCAGCCCCGAGGGAGCCACAGATACGCAGTATTTT
abundance: NA; d_gene: TRBD1; j_gene: TRBJ1-2; len: 15; v_gene: TRBV28; CDR3aa: CASSFDRGLNYGYTF; CDR3nt: TGTGCCAGCAGTTTTGACAGGGGGCTAAACTATGGCTACACCTTC
abundance: many; d_gene: TRBD2; j_gene: TRBJ2-3; len: 15; v_gene: TRBV5-1; CDR3aa: CASSLMTSGTDTQYF; CDR3nt: TGCGCCAGCAGCTTGATGACTAGCGGCACAGATACGCAGTATTTT
abundance: many; d_gene: TRBD1; j_gene: TRBJ2-3; len: 15; v_gene: TRBV7-2; CDR3aa: CASSPTGGSTDTQYF; CDR3nt: TGTGCCAGCAGCCCCACAGGGGGGTCCACAGATACGCAGTATTTT
abundance: NA; d_gene: NA; j_gene: TRBJ2-7; len: 15; v_gene: TRBV19; CDR3aa: CASSMTPGSLYEQYF; CDR3nt: TGTGCCAGTAGTATGACCCCTGGAAGCCTATACGAGCAGTACTTC
abundance: few; d_gene: NA; j_gene: TRBJ2-7; len: 15; v_gene: TRBV5-4; CDR3aa: CASSRTGTAGSEQYF; CDR3nt: TGTGCCAGCAGCAGAACCGGGACGGCCGGCTCCGAGCAGTACTTC
abundance: NA; d_gene: TRBD2; j_gene: TRBJ2-1; len: 15; v_gene: TRBV13; CDR3aa: CASRGLAGGLGEQFF; CDR3nt: TGTGCCAGCAGGGGACTAGCGGGGGGGCTGGGTGAGCAGTTCTTC
abundance: few; d_gene: TRBD2; j_gene: TRBJ2-7; len: 14; v_gene: TRBV4-3; CDR3aa: CASSQGLESYEQYF; CDR3nt: TGCGCCAGCAGCCAGGGACTAGAGTCCTACGAGCAGTACTTC
abundance: few; d_gene: TRBD1; j_gene: TRBJ2-5; len: 13; v_gene: TRBV6-1; CDR3aa: CASMTGGPRTQYF; CDR3nt: TGTGCCAGCATGACAGGGGGCCCTCGGACCCAGTACTTC
abundance: many; d_gene: NA; j_gene: TRBJ2-2; len: 14; v_gene: TRBV7-3; CDR3aa: CASSSRGPTGELFF; CDR3nt: TGTGCCAGCAGCTCAAGGGGACCCACCGGGGAGCTGTTTTTT
abundance: NA; d_gene: TRBD1; j_gene: TRBJ2-7; len: 14; v_gene: TRBV7-8; CDR3aa: CASSLVRTGAEQYF; CDR3nt: TGTGCCAGCAGCTTAGTTAGGACAGGGGCCGAGCAGTACTTC
abundance: few; d_gene: NA; j_gene: TRBJ2-5; len: 12; v_gene: TRBV20-1; CDR3aa: CSAKTTSRAQYF; CDR3nt: TGCAGTGCTAAGACTACATCAAGGGCCCAGTACTTC
abundance: NA; d_gene: NA; j_gene: TRBJ2-2; len: 12; v_gene: TRBV5-1; CDR3aa: CASSVEAGELFF; CDR3nt: TGCGCCAGCAGCGTGGAGGCCGGGGAGCTGTTTTTT